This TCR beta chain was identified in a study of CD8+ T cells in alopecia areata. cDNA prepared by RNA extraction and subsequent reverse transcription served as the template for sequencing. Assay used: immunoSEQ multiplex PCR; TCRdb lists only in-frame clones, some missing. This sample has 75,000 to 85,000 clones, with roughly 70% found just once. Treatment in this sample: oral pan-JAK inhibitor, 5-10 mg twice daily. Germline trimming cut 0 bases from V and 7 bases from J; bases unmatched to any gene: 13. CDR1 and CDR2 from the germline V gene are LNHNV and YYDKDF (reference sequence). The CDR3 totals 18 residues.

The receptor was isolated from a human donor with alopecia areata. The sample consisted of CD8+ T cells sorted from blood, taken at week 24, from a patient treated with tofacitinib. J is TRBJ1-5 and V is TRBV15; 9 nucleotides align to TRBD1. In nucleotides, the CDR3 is TGTGCCACCAGCAGAGATTCAAATACCGGGACAGGGAACCAGCCCCAGCATTTT. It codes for CATSRDSNTGTGNQPQHF. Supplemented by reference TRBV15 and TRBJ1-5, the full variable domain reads DAMVIQNPRYQVTQFGKPVTLSCSQTLNHNVMYWYQQKSSQAPKLLFHYYDKDFNNEADTPDNFQSRRPNTSFCFLDIRSPGLGDTAMYLCATSRDSNTGTGNQPQHFGDGTRLSIL.